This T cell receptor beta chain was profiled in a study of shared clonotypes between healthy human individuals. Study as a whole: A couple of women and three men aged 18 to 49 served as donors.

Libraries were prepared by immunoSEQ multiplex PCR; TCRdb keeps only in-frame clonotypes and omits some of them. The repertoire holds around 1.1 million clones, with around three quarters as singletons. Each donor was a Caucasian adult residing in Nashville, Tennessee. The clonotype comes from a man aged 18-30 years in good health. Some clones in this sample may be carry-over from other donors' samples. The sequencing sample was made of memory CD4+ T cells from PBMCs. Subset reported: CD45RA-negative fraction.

This CDR3 is CASSPRGDQPQHF. As DNA, the CDR3 is TGTGCCAGCAGCCCCCGAGGGGATCAGCCCCAGCATTTT. The rearrangement uses TRBV7-2 and TRBJ1-5, with D possibly being TRBD1 (5 bases). This CDR3 comprises 13 residues. The germline gives CDR1 SGHTA, CDR2 FQGNSA. Trimming cost V 5 bases and J 5 bases, with 10 bases left between them.